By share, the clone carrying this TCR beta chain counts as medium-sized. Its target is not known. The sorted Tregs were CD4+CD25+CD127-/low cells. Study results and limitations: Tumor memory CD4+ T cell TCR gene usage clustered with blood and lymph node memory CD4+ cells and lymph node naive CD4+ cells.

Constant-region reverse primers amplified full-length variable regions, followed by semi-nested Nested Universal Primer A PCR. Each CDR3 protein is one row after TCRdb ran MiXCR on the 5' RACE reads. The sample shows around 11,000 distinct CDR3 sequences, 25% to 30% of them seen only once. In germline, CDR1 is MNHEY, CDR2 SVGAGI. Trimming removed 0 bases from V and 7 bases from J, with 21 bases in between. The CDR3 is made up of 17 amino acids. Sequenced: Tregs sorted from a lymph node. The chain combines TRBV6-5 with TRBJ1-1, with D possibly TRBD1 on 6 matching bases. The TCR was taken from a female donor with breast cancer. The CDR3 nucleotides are TGTGCCAGCAGTTACTCGATCCCAGGGGCCCCGGGCGATGAAGCTTTCTTT. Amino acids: CASSYSIPGAPGDEAFF.